This T cell receptor beta chain was captured in a study of blood T cell repertoires in COVID-19. Looking at the study overall: The United States, Italy and Spain were the sources of the acute and convalescent COVID-19 samples. PBMCs, B-cell-depleted T cells, or T cells were the source of the cDNA or gDNA that made up the material.

Sequencing used immunoSEQ multiplex PCR; TCRdb keeps in-frame clones, though not all of them. This sample has some 71,000 clones, with 90% found just once. The ends were cut back, 5 bases at V and 2 bases at J, with 12 bases in the middle. This CDR3 contains 14 residues. Germline V gene data show CDR1 as MNHEY and CDR2 as SVGAGI. Sequenced: peripheral blood. The clonotype comes from a woman aged 18-30 years with acute or convalescent COVID-19. This sequence joins TRBV6-5 and TRBJ2-5; D possibly corresponds to TRBD1 (6 bases). The CDR3 nucleotides are TGTGCCAGCAGTAGAGGGCAGGGGCAAGAGACCCAGTACTTC. Translated: CASSRGQGQETQYF.